A single sample is the source of the 10 T cell receptor beta chains below, sequenced in a study of T-cell reconstitution after alpha-beta-depleted transplantation in children. Molecular barcoding with unique molecular identifiers was used for the TCRbeta library. From the PCR reads, TCRdb called clonotypes with MiXCR, one entry per CDR3 protein. Here the sample spans about 580,000 distinct CDR3 sequences, 23% being singletons. This specimen was PBMCs, mostly from graft donor cells, taken 360 days after TCRalphabeta/CD19-depleted stem cell transplant. These receptors originate from a boy less than two years old who had a stem cell transplant for acute myeloid leukemia, so the T cells may come from the graft donor.

This clonotype was seen many times. This sequence joins TRBV7-9 and TRBJ2-7; perhaps D is TRBD1 or TRBD2 (7 bases each). CDR1 is SEHNR and CDR2 is FQNEAQ in the germline V gene (reference sequence). V was pared by 4 bases and J by 4 bases, with 17 bases between. CDR3 length: 15 residues. The CDR3 nucleotides read TGTGCCAGCAGCTCCGGGGAGGGGGCCATTTACGAGCAGTACTTC. Translation gives CASSSGEGAIYEQYF.

This clonotype was seen a handful of times. The genes are TRBV20-1 and TRBJ1-6, with D hard to call. CDR1 DFQATT and CDR2 SNEGSKA come from the germline V gene (reference sequence). V lost 2 bases to trimming and J lost 0 bases, with 8 bases between them. The CDR3 contains 15 residues. The CDR3 loop reads CSARQESSYNSPLHF. CDR3 DNA sequence: TGCAGTGCTAGACAGGAGAGCTCCTATAATTCACCCCTCCACTTT.

J is TRBJ2-6 and V is TRBV7-2; D is possibly TRBD2 (7 bases). The germline V gene has CDR1 SGHTA and CDR2 FQGNSA. Trimming removed 0 bases at V and 0 bases at J, with 9 bases between. CDR3 size: 17 residues. CDR3 sequence reads: CASSLAGGASGANVLTF. The CDR3 bases are TGTGCCAGCAGCTTAGCGGGGGGGGCCTCTGGGGCCAACGTCCTGACTTTC.

The chain couples TRBV25-1 to TRBJ1-5; possibly TRBD1 for D (5 bases). V was pared by 6 bases and J by 4 bases, with 19 bases between. The CDR3 covers 16 residues. Germline lookup yields CDR1 MGHDK and CDR2 SYGVNS. The CDR3: CASRVREGKGNQPQHF. The CDR3 DNA sequence: TGTGCCAGCAGGGTAAGGGAGGGGAAGGGGAATCAGCCCCAGCATTTT.

This clonotype was seen at least ten times. The chain uses TRBV6-1 and TRBJ2-3; 8 positions agree with TRBD2. With V trimmed by 6 bases and J by 6 bases, 5 bases remained unmatched. The CDR3 spans 13 residues. Germline V gene sequence: CDR1 MNHNS, CDR2 SASEGT. This CDR3 is CASRAGARDTQYF. In nucleotides, the CDR3 is TGTGCCAGCAGAGCGGGGGCGCGCGATACGCAGTATTTT.

This clonotype was detected many times. The gene calls are TRBV20-1 and TRBJ2-7, with unresolved D. V dropped 1 base and J dropped 1 base, with 5 bases sitting between them. The CDR3 sequence is 12 residues long. From germline, CDR1 is DFQATT and CDR2 SNEGSKA (reference sequence). Here the CDR3 reads CSARGHSYEQYF. The CDR3 nucleotides are TGCAGTGCTAGAGGACATTCCTACGAGCAGTACTTC.

In this sample, this clonotype turned up a few times. The V call is TRBV5-1, the J call TRBJ2-5, with D possibly matching TRBD2 (6 bases). Per the germline V gene, CDR1 is SGHRS and CDR2 is YFSETQ. The CDR3 loop spans 13 amino acids. V was cut by 6 bases and J by 5 bases, with 14 bases left in between. The CDR3 DNA reads TGCGCCAGCACCATCCAGGGAGGCGAGACCCAGTACTTC. Translation: CASTIQGGETQYF. Together with reference TRBV5-1 and TRBJ2-5, the CDR3 gives the full variable domain: KAGVTQTPRYLIKTRGQQVTLSCSPISGHRSVSWYQQTPGQGLQFLFEYFSETQRNKGNFPGRFSGRQFSNSRSEMNVSTLELGDSALYLCASTIQGGETQYFGPGTRLLVL.

This clonotype was picked up many times. The chain is built from TRBV6-5 and TRBJ2-3; 8 bases fit TRBD2. The CDR3 consists of 16 residues. Trimming cost V 2 bases and J 0 bases; bases outside gene matches: 4. The V gene's germline CDR1 is MNHEY and CDR2 SVGAGI. The CDR3: CASSYESGGSTDTQYF. CDR3 in DNA: TGTGCCAGCAGTTACGAAAGCGGGGGCAGCACAGATACGCAGTATTTT.

Details on this clonotype: The junction does not match germline at one end; this may be a read error. The chain links TRBV24-1 to TRBJ2-1; 12 bases are a match to TRBD2. Germline assignment: CDR1 KGHDR and CDR2 SFDVKD. CDR3 length equals 15 residues. The CDR3 DNA is TGTGCCACCAGTGTTGGGACTAGCGGGCGCAATCAGCAGTTCTTC. Its protein is CATSVGTSGRNQQFF.

The chain uses TRBV5-1 and TRBJ2-1, with D possibly TRBD1 on 5 matching bases. Per germline, CDR1 SGHRS and CDR2 YFSETQ. V lost 5 bases, J lost 3 bases, and 9 bases lay in between. The CDR3 is 13 residues long. The CDR3 bases are TGCGCCAGCAGACAGGAGAGCTACAATGAGCAGTTCTTC. Its translation: CASRQESYNEQFF.